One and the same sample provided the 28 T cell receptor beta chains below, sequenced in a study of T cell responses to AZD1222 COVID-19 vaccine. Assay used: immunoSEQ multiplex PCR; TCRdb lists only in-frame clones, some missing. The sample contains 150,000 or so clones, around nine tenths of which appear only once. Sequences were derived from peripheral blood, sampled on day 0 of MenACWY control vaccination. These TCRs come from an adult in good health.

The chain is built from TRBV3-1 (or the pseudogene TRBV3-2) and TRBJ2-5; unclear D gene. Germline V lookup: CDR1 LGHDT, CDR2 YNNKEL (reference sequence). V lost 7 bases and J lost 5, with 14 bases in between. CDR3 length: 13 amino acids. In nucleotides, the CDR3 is TGTGCCAGCACCTCGGGTAGTAGGGAGACCCAGTACTTC. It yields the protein CASTSGSRETQYF.

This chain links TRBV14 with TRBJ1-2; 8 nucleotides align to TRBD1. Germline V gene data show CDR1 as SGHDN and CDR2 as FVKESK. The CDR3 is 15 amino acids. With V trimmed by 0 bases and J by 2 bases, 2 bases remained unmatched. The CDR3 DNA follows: TGTGCCAGCAGCCAAGATGGGACAGGAAACTATGGCTACACCTTC. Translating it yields CASSQDGTGNYGYTF.

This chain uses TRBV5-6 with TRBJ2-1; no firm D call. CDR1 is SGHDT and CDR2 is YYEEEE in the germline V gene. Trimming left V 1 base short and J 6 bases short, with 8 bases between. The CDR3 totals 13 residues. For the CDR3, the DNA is TGTGCCAGCAGCTTGTTTATGGGCAATGAGCAGTTCTTC. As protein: CASSLFMGNEQFF.

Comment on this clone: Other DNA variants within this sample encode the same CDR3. CDR3 nucleotides: TGTGCCAGCAGCTTAGCAGGGGGGAATTCACCCCTCCACTTT. Its translation: CASSLAGGNSPLHF. V is TRBV11-2 and J is TRBJ1-6; 7 bases match TRBD1. The germline CDR1 and CDR2 sequences are SGHAT and FQNNGV. The V gene end was trimmed by 1 base and the J gene end by 7 bases; junction bases not matched to a gene: 1. This CDR3 spans 14 amino acids.

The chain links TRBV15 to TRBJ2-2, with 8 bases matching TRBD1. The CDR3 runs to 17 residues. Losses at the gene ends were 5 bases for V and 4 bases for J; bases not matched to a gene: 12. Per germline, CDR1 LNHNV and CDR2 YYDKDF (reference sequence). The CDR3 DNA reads TGTGCCACCAGCGCCCAGGGGGCGGCCAGGGCCACCGGGGAGCTGTTTTTT. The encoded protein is CATSAQGAARATGELFF.

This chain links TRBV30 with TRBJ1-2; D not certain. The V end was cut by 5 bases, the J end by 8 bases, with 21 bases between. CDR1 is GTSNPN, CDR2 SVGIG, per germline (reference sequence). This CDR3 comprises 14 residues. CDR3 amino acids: CAWVPDPNSSGYTF. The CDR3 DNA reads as TGTGCCTGGGTCCCGGACCCAAATTCTTCCGGCTACACCTTC.

The CDR3: CASSLGEKTTEAFF. CDR3 DNA: TGCGCCAGCAGCTTGGGGGAGAAGACCACTGAAGCTTTCTTT. This rearrangement joins TRBV5-1 to TRBJ1-1; D remains ambiguous. Deletions cut 0 bases from V and 4 bases from J, with 10 bases between. Germline values: CDR1 SGHRS, CDR2 YFSETQ. The CDR3 is made up of 14 amino acids.

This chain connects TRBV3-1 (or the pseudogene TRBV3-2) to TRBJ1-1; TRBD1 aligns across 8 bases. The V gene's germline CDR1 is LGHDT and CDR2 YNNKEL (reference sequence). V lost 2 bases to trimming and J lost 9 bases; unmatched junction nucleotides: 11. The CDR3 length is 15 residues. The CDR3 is CASSQSRGQGLQAFF. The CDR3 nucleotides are TGTGCCAGCAGCCAATCTCGCGGACAGGGACTACAAGCTTTCTTT.

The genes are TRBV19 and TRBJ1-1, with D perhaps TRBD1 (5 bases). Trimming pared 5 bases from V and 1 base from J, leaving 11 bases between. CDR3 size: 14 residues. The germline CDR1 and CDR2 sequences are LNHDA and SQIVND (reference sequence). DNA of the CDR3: TGTGCCAGTAGTGCGGGACGCGAGAACACTGAAGCTTTCTTT. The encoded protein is CASSAGRENTEAFF. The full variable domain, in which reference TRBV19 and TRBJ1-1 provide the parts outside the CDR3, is DGGITQSPKYLFRKEGQNVTLSCEQNLNHDAMYWYRQDPGQGLRLIYYSQIVNDFQKGDIAEGYSVSREKKESFPLTVTSAQKNPTAFYLCASSAGRENTEAFFGQGTRLTVV.

For the CDR3, the DNA is TGTGCCAGCAGTTTAGTGGAGGTGGACCTCTCTAATCAGCCCCAGCATTTT. Encoded protein: CASSLVEVDLSNQPQHF. This chain links TRBV28 with TRBJ1-5, with D unresolved. The CDR3 consists of 17 residues. In germline, CDR1 is MDHEN, CDR2 SYDVKM. V lost 2 bases to trimming and J lost 4 bases, with 18 bases between them.

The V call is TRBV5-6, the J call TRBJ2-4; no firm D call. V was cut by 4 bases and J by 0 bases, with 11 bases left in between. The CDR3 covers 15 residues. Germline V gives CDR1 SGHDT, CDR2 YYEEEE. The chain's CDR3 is CASSGQRLAKNIQYF. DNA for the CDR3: TGTGCCAGCAGCGGCCAGAGACTAGCCAAAAACATTCAGTACTTC.

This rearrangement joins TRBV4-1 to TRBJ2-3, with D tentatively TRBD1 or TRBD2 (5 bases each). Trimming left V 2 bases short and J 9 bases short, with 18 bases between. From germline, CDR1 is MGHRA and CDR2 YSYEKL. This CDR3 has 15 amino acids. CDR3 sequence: CASSQLDRLGETQYF. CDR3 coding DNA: TGCGCCAGCAGCCAACTAGACCGTTTGGGGGAAACGCAGTATTTT.

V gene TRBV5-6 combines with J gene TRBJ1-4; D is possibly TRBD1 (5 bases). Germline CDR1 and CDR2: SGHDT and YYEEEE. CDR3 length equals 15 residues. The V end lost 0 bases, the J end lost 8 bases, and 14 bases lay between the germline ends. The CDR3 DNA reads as TGTGCCAGCAGCTTGGGAGGCAGGGCGGGGGAAAAACTGTTTTTT. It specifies CASSLGGRAGEKLFF.

CDR3 bases: TGTGCCAGCAGCCCCGGGGAGGGTAGTAGGCAGCCCCAGCATTTT. Its translation is CASSPGEGSRQPQHF. This chain joins TRBV9 and TRBJ1-5; D call uncertain. V gave up 4 bases and J gave up 7 bases, with 18 bases separating them. This CDR3 spans 15 amino acids. CDR1 SGDLS and CDR2 YYNGEE come from the germline V gene. The whole variable domain, remainder taken from reference TRBV9 and TRBJ1-5, is DSGVTQTPKHLITATGQRVTLRCSPRSGDLSVYWYQQSLDQGLQFLIQYYNGEERAKGNILERFSAQQFPDLHSELNLSSLELGDSALYFCASSPGEGSRQPQHFGDGTRLSIL.

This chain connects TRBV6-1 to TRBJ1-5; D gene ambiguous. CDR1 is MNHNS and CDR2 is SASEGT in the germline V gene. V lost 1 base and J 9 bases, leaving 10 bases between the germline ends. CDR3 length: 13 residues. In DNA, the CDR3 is TGTGCCAGCAGTGAAGTTAAGGGCTGGCCCCAGCATTTT. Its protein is CASSEVKGWPQHF.

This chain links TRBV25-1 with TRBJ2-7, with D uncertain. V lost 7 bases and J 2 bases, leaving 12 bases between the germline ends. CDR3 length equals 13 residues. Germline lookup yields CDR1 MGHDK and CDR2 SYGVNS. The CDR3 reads CASTPGATYEQYF. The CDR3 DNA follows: TGTGCCAGCACCCCAGGAGCCACCTACGAGCAGTACTTC.

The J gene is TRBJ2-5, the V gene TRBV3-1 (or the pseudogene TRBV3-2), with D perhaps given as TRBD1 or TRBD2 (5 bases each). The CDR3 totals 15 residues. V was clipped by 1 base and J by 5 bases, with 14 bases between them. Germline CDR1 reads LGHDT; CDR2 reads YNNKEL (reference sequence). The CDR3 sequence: CASSQGGAGLETQYF. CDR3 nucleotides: TGTGCCAGCAGCCAAGGAGGGGCTGGCCTGGAGACCCAGTACTTC.

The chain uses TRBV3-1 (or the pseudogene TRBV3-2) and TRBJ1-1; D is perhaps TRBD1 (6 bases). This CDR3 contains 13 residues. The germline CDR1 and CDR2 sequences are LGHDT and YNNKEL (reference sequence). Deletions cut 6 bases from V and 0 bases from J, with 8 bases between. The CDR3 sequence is CASSRQVNTEAFF. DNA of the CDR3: TGTGCCAGCAGTCGACAGGTGAACACTGAAGCTTTCTTT.

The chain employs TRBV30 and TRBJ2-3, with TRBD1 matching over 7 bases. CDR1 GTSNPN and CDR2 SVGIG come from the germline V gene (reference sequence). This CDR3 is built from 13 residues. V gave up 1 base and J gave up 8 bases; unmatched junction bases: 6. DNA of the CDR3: TGTGCCTGGAGTGCAGGGAACAGGGGTACGCAGTATTTT. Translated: CAWSAGNRGTQYF.

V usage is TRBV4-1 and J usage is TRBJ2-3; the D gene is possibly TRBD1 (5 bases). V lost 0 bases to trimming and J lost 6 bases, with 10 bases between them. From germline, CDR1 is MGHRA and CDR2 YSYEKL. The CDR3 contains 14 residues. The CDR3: CASSQEGQGDTQYF. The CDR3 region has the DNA TGCGCCAGCAGCCAAGAAGGGCAGGGCGATACGCAGTATTTT.

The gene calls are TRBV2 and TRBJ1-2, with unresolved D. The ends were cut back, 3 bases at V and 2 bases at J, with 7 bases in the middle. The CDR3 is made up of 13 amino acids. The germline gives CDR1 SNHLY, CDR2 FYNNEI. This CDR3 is CASSDFGNYGYTF. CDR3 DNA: TGTGCCAGCAGTGATTTTGGAAACTATGGCTACACCTTC.

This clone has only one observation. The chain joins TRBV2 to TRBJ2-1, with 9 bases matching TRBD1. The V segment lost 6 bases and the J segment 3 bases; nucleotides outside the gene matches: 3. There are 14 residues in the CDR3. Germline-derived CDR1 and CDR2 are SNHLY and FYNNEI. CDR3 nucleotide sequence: TGTGCCAGCAGGACAGGGGGTTTCTACAATGAGCAGTTCTTC. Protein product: CASRTGGFYNEQFF.

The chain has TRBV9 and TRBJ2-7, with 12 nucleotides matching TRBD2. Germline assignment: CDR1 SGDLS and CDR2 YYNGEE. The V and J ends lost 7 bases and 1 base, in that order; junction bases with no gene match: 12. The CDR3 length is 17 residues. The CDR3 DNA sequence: TGTGCCAGCTCACCCAGGACTAGCGGGACGAAGTCCTACGAGCAGTACTTC. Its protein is CASSPRTSGTKSYEQYF.

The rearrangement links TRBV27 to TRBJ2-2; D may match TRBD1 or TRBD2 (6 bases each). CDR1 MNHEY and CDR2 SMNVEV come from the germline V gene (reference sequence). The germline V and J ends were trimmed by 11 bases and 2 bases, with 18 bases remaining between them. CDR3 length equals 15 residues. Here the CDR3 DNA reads TGTGCCGCGAAACCCGGGGGCGTTAACACCGGGGAGCTGTTTTTT. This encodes CAAKPGGVNTGELFF.

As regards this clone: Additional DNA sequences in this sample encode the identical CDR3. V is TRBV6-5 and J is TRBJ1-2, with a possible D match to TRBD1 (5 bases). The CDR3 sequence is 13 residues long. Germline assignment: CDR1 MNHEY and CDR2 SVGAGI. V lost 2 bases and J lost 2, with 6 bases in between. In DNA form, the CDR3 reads TGTGCCAGCAGTTACCAGGGAAACTATGGCTACACCTTC. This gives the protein CASSYQGNYGYTF.

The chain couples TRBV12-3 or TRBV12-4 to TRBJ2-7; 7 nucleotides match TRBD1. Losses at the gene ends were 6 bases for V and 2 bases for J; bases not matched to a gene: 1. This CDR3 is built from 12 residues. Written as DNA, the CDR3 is TGTGCCAGCAGGACAGGGACCTACGAGCAGTACTTC. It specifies CASRTGTYEQYF.

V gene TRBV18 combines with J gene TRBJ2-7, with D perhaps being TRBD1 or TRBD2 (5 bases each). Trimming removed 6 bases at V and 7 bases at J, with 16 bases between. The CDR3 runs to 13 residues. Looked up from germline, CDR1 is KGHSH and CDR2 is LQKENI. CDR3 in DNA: TGTGCCAGCTCGGCCGGGACCACGGGGGAGCAGTACTTC. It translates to CASSAGTTGEQYF.

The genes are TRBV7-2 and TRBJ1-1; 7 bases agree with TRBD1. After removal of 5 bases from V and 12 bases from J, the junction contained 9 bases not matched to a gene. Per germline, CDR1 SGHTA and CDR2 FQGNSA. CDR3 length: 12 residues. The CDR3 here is CASSPTGSVTFF. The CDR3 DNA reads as TGTGCCAGCAGCCCGACAGGGTCTGTGACTTTCTTT.